This T cell receptor (beta chain) is from a study of T cells in Graves' hyperthyroidism and ophthalmopathy. Investigators excluded patients with uncontrolled infection, other autoimmune disease, pregnancy or lactation. The CDR3 spans 14 residues. Germline assignment: CDR1 ENHRY and CDR2 SYGVKD. Trimming took 5 bases from V and 2 from J, leaving 12 bases between them. What was amplified from RNA transcripts were TCR beta CDR3 regions. HTBI primers were the set used in a first-round RT-PCR of the TCR CDR3. Using its own MiXCR run on the multiplex PCR reads, TCRdb lists one record per CDR3 protein. Counted here are roughly 700,000 distinct CDR3 sequences, over 35% occurring once; the ten biggest clones make up roughly 31%.

The source of this sequence is a woman aged 40 to 55 with Graves' hyperthyroidism. Sequences were obtained from blood. This chain links TRBV10-3 with TRBJ1-1; no clear D gene. CDR3 DNA sequence: TGTGCCATCAGTTCTCAACAAGGAAACACTGAAGCTTTCTTT. Translation: CAISSQQGNTEAFF.